The 8 T cell receptor beta chains given below trace back to one sample, sequenced in a study of PD-L1 blockade in urothelial cancer. Libraries were prepared by immunoSEQ multiplex PCR; TCRdb keeps only in-frame clonotypes and omits some of them. This repertoire shows about 53,000 clones, around nine tenths found once; its top ten account for about 15%. The time point here: pretreatment peripheral blood. Sample: PBMCs, taken around atezolizumab (anti-PD-L1) treatment. The source of these receptors is a woman aged 60-70 years with urothelial cancer.

J is TRBJ1-5 and V is TRBV19; the match to TRBD1 covers 7 bases. The CDR3 sequence is 14 residues long. The germline CDR1 and CDR2 sequences are LNHDA and SQIVND (reference sequence). After removal of 3 bases from V and 5 bases from J, the junction contained 4 bases not matched to a gene. The CDR3 DNA reads as TGTGCCAGTAGTATCCGGGACAGTTATCAGCCCCAGCATTTT. It encodes CASSIRDSYQPQHF. Variable domain in full (rest from reference TRBV19 and TRBJ1-5): DGGITQSPKYLFRKEGQNVTLSCEQNLNHDAMYWYRQDPGQGLRLIYYSQIVNDFQKGDIAEGYSVSREKKESFPLTVTSAQKNPTAFYLCASSIRDSYQPQHFGDGTRLSIL.

V and J are TRBV18 and TRBJ1-2, with TRBD1 as a possible D gene (5 bases). This CDR3 region has 15 residues. Deletions cut 1 base from V and 3 bases from J, with 12 bases between. Germline CDR1 reads KGHSH; CDR2 reads LQKENI. The CDR3 nucleotides read TGTGCCAGCTCACCACGGCGACAGACGTACTATGGCTACACCTTC. It encodes CASSPRRQTYYGYTF.

The chain is built from TRBV6-5 and TRBJ1-2, with a tentative D call TRBD1 (6 bases). Germline assignment: CDR1 MNHEY and CDR2 SVGAGI. The V gene lost 6 bases and the J gene lost 3 bases, with 14 bases spanning the gap. The CDR3 is made up of 14 amino acids. The CDR3 region is CASSFSGGDYGYTF. CDR3 coding DNA: TGTGCCAGCAGCTTCTCGGGGGGCGACTATGGCTACACCTTC.

The chain carries TRBV9 and TRBJ2-1, with 8 bases identical to TRBD2. J gave up 5 bases and V 5 bases, and 9 bases lay outside the gene matches. The CDR3 sequence is 15 residues long. From germline, CDR1 is SGDLS and CDR2 YYNGEE. The CDR3 DNA follows: TGTGCCAGCAGGCCACCGGGGGGGAACGACAATGAGCAGTTCTTC. Translated, it gives CASRPPGGNDNEQFF.

The V call is TRBV28, the J call TRBJ2-1, with 7 bases lining up with TRBD2. In germline, CDR1 is MDHEN, CDR2 SYDVKM. Trimming cost V 1 base and J 4 bases; bases outside gene matches: 4. The CDR3 is 15 residues long. CDR3 sequence (DNA): TGTGCCAGCAGTTTATTCGAGCGGGGATACAATGAGCAGTTCTTC. It specifies CASSLFERGYNEQFF.

This sequence joins TRBV11-2 and TRBJ2-1; D is undetermined. Trimming took 1 base from V and 1 from J, leaving 8 bases between them. This CDR3 has 15 amino acids. Germline lookup yields CDR1 SGHAT and CDR2 FQNNGV. The CDR3 here is CASSLGRRSYNEQFF. Here the CDR3 DNA reads TGTGCCAGCAGCTTAGGTCGGCGGTCCTACAATGAGCAGTTCTTC. Based on the CDR3 plus reference TRBV11-2 and TRBJ2-1, the full variable domain is EAGVAQSPRYKIIEKRQSVAFWCNPISGHATLYWYQQILGQGPKLLIQFQNNGVVDDSQLPKDRFSAERLKGVDSTLKIQPAKLEDSAVYLCASSLGRRSYNEQFFGPGTRLTVL.

The rearrangement joins TRBV27 to TRBJ2-2; D not resolved. V was shortened by 6 bases and J by 0 bases, with 8 bases between the two germline ends. This CDR3 has 14 amino acids. In germline, CDR1 is MNHEY, CDR2 SMNVEV (reference sequence). Here the CDR3 DNA reads TGTGCCAGCAGCCCCAGTGCGAACACCGGGGAGCTGTTTTTT. Translated, it gives CASSPSANTGELFF.

The chain links TRBV18 to TRBJ1-4, with TRBD1 matching over 7 bases. The ends lost 2 bases at V and 7 bases at J; junction bases unmatched: 7. Per germline, CDR1 KGHSH and CDR2 LQKENI. This CDR3 is 15 amino acids long. The CDR3 bases are TGTGCCAGCTCACCAACAACGGGGACAGCTGAAAAACTGTTTTTT. It is translated as CASSPTTGTAEKLFF.